This entry concerns a single TCR beta chain. No antigen is known for it. This specimen belongs to a study of T cell responses to AZD1222 COVID-19 vaccine. Profiled with immunoSEQ multiplex PCR; TCRdb holds only in-frame clones, not every one. Of approximately 180,000 clones listed, 90% were seen once; the top ten hold less than 3%. Germline V gene sequence: CDR1 SGHVS, CDR2 FNYEAQ. This CDR3 contains 14 residues. Trimming left V 5 bases short and J 3 bases short, with 14 bases between. Findings and limits, study-wide: Only after the peak T cell response were repertoires sampled. The study found Spike-specific TCR breadth and depth rose after two AZD1222 doses. Just a handful of AZD1222 recipients tested seropositive at baseline.

V and J are TRBV7-6 and TRBJ2-7, with D perhaps TRBD2 (6 bases). This TCR was recovered from an adult in good health. This specimen consisted of peripheral blood, obtained on day 0 of AZD1222 vaccination. The CDR3 DNA sequence: TGTGCCAGCAGCAGCCGGAGGGGCAGCTACGAGCAGTACTTC. Its translation: CASSSRRGSYEQYF.